This entry features one T cell receptor beta chain sequence. As yet, its antigen is unknown. The study ran the assay at deep level. Using immunoSEQ multiplex PCR, the repertoire was profiled, and TCRdb retains in-frame clones only, with some absent. This sample has about 2 million clones, with roughly 94% found just once. The data were taken from a study of shared clonotypes between healthy human individuals. V trimming: 0 bases; J trimming: 6 bases; junction bases outside the gene matches: 7. Germline V CDR1 and CDR2: ENHRY, SYGVKD. The CDR3 sequence is 16 residues long. The split of CD4+ cells yielded CD45RA+ naive and CD45RA-negative memory subsets. General observations from the study: Enrolling few donors narrowed the genetic and exposure-history diversity that was represented.

The chain recombines TRBV10-3 with TRBJ2-1, with 8 bases identical to TRBD1. The TCR comes from a man aged 18 to 29 in good health. The sample was naive CD4+ T cells sorted from blood. Specified subset: CD45RA+ positively selected. The CDR3 DNA is TGTGCCATCAGTGAGTCTGTCTCCACAGGGGGCAATGAGCAGTTCTTC. This codes for CAISESVSTGGNEQFF.